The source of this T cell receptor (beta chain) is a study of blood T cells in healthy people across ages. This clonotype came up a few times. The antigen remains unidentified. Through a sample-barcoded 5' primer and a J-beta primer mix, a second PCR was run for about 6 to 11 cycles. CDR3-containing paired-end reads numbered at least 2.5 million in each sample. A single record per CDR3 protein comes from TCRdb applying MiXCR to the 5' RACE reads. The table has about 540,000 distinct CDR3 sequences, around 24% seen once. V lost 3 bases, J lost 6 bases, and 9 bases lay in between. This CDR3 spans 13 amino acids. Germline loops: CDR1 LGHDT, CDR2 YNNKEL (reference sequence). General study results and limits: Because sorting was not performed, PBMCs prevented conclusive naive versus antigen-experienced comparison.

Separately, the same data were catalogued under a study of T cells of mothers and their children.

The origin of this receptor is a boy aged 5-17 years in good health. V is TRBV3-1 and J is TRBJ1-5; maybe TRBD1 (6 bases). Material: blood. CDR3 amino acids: CASSQGQPQPQHF. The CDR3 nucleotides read TGTGCCAGCAGCCAGGGACAACCTCAGCCCCAGCATTTT.